One and the same sample provided the 28 T cell receptor beta chains below, sequenced in a study of T-cell memory formation after mild COVID-19. TCRdb reprocessed the 5' RACE reads via MiXCR and lists one record per CDR3 protein. The sample holds some 450,000 distinct CDR3 sequences, 15% to 20% seen once. The sequenced sample was PBMCs or a T cell subset sorted from them (not recorded which). These receptors came from an adult woman who had mild COVID-19 (a few samples of this study predate the infection). Cell type and time point are not known.

This clonotype was observed a few times. The chain has TRBV4-1 and TRBJ1-5; 8 bases align to TRBD1. This CDR3 region has 15 residues. Looked up from germline, CDR1 is MGHRA and CDR2 is YSYEKL. The V and J ends lost 1 base and 4 bases, in that order; junction bases with no gene match: 3. The CDR3 protein is CASSQVGQGNQPQHF. CDR3 sequence (DNA): TGCGCCAGCAGCCAAGTCGGACAGGGAAATCAGCCCCAGCATTTT.

CDR3 amino acids: CASSLNGGRLDTQYF. The DNA of the CDR3 is TGCGCCAGCAGCTTGAATGGCGGTCGGTTGGATACGCAGTATTTT. The chain joins TRBV5-1 to TRBJ2-3; D unresolved. CDR3 length equals 15 residues. Germline loops: CDR1 SGHRS, CDR2 YFSETQ. V gave up 1 base and J gave up 6 bases, with 15 bases separating them.

J is TRBJ1-4 and V is TRBV7-9, with D possibly TRBD1 on 6 matching bases. This CDR3 spans 14 amino acids. Trimming took off 5 bases at V and 3 bases at J, with 10 bases between the two ends. Looked up from germline, CDR1 is SEHNR and CDR2 is FQNEAQ (reference sequence). The CDR3 region has the DNA TGTGCCAGCAGCCAGGGGCCAGCTAATGAAAAACTGTTTTTT. Translating gives CASSQGPANEKLFF. Complete variable domain (other parts from reference TRBV7-9 and TRBJ1-4): DTGVSQNPRHKITKRGQNVTFRCDPISEHNRLYWYRQTLGQGPEFLTYFQNEAQLEKSRLLSDRFSAERPKGSFSTLEIQRTEQGDSAMYLCASSQGPANEKLFFGSGTQLSVL.

This clonotype was seen more than once but under ten times. The chain joins TRBV5-1 to TRBJ2-1; D is perhaps TRBD1 (5 bases). CDR1 SGHRS and CDR2 YFSETQ come from the germline V gene. The CDR3 sequence is 14 residues long. Trimming took 0 bases from V and 4 from J, leaving 8 bases between them. This CDR3 reads CASSLGQLYNEQFF. The CDR3, as DNA: TGCGCCAGCAGCTTGGGACAGTTGTACAATGAGCAGTTCTTC.

The table lists this clonotype with a few counts. The V and J genes are TRBV7-3 and TRBJ2-1; 11 nucleotides match TRBD2. CDR1 and CDR2 from the germline V gene are SGHTA and FQGTGA. The CDR3 totals 15 residues. The junction had 10 bases not matched to a gene; V was cut back by 6 bases and J by 9 bases. The CDR3 nucleotides read TGTGCCAGCAGTCCTACTAGCGGGAGTTGGAGTGAGCAGTTCTTC. Translated, it gives CASSPTSGSWSEQFF.

The V and J genes are TRBV3-1 and TRBJ2-7, with TRBD2 identical over 8 bases. Germline CDR1 is LGHDT and CDR2 is YNNKEL (reference sequence). The CDR3 spans 15 residues. Trimming took 8 bases from V and 6 from J; bases not matched to a gene: 15. The CDR3 loop is CASSLYGGRSTEQYF. In nucleotides, the CDR3 is TGTGCCAGCTCCCTTTACGGCGGGAGGTCCACCGAGCAGTACTTC.

This clonotype has just a few counts. CDR3 sequence: CASSEAVAYEQYF. The DNA of the CDR3 is TGTGCCAGCAGTGAAGCAGTGGCCTACGAGCAGTACTTC. The chain joins TRBV25-1 to TRBJ2-7; D remains unclear. V lost 2 bases to trimming and J lost 2 bases, with 7 bases between them. Per the germline V gene, CDR1 is MGHDK and CDR2 is SYGVNS. This CDR3 is 13 amino acids long.

The rearrangement links TRBV27 to TRBJ2-5; 8 positions agree with TRBD2. Trimming took 6 bases from V and 4 from J; bases not matched to a gene: 10. The CDR3 spans 15 residues. Germline V lookup: CDR1 MNHEY, CDR2 SMNVEV (reference sequence). CDR3 DNA: TGTGCCAGCAGCATAGCGGGAAATGTGGGAGAGACCCAGTACTTC. It specifies CASSIAGNVGETQYF.

This clonotype was seen only a few times. This chain connects TRBV4-3 to TRBJ2-1; 9 bases match TRBD1. V dropped 0 bases and J dropped 6; count of bases not matched to a gene: 9. There are 17 residues in the CDR3. Germline CDR1 is LGHNA and CDR2 is YSLEER. Here the CDR3 reads CASSQDPTGGAGNEQFF. In nucleotides, the CDR3 is TGCGCCAGCAGCCAAGATCCCACAGGGGGCGCGGGCAATGAGCAGTTCTTC.

J is TRBJ2-3 and V is TRBV7-8; D is unresolved. With 5 bases removed from V and 1 base from J, the gap between germline ends came to 7 bases. The V gene's germline CDR1 is SGHVS and CDR2 FQNEAQ. The CDR3 extends over 13 amino acids. DNA of the CDR3: TGTGCCAGCAGCAATGACGGCACAGATACGCAGTATTTT. Translation gives CASSNDGTDTQYF.

The chain recombines TRBV4-2 with TRBJ1-6; 7 nucleotides agree with TRBD1. The CDR3 sequence is 15 residues long. Germline lookup yields CDR1 LGHNA and CDR2 YNFKEQ. After removal of 0 bases from V and 10 bases from J, the junction contained 6 bases not matched to a gene. CDR3 coding DNA: TGTGCCAGCAGCCAAGAACTCCCAGGGGGGTCACCCCTCCACTTT. Translation: CASSQELPGGSPLHF.

The sample holds a few counts of this clonotype. The gene calls are TRBV19 and TRBJ1-6; no firm D call. Germline V CDR1 and CDR2: LNHDA, SQIVND (reference sequence). Trimming pared 5 bases from V and 13 bases from J, leaving 15 bases between. This CDR3 has 13 amino acids. The CDR3 here is CASSSRRSEPLHF. In DNA form, the CDR3 reads TGTGCCAGTAGTTCACGGAGATCAGAGCCCCTCCACTTT.

This rearrangement joins TRBV4-1 to TRBJ2-2; unclear D gene. Deletions cut 4 bases from V and 1 base from J, with 7 bases between. Germline V gene data show CDR1 as MGHRA and CDR2 as YSYEKL. This CDR3 has 14 residues. The CDR3 DNA is TGCGCCAGCAGCCTATACCAGAACACCGGGGAGCTGTTTTTT. Translation gives CASSLYQNTGELFF.

The genes are TRBV3-1 and TRBJ2-1; 9 bases are a match to TRBD2. CDR3 length equals 15 residues. V was clipped by 5 bases and J by 6 bases; unmatched bases: 8. Germline V CDR1 and CDR2: LGHDT, YNNKEL (reference sequence). CDR3: CASSWRGGLPNEQFF. The CDR3 DNA sequence: TGTGCCAGCAGCTGGCGGGGGGGCCTCCCCAATGAGCAGTTCTTC.

This clonotype was picked up a small number of times. The chain recombines TRBV25-1 with TRBJ2-5; D gene ambiguous. From germline, CDR1 is MGHDK and CDR2 SYGVNS. The CDR3 sequence is 14 residues long. V was shortened by 1 base and J by 4 bases, with 10 bases between the two germline ends. The DNA for the CDR3 is TGTGCCAGCAGTGAATCTTACAGAGGAGAGACCCAGTACTTC. Amino acid sequence: CASSESYRGETQYF.

The chain is built from TRBV12-3 or TRBV12-4 and TRBJ2-1; 8 nucleotides match TRBD2. The CDR3 runs to 14 residues. The V gene end was trimmed by 4 bases and the J gene end by 7 bases; junction bases not matched to a gene: 6. The CDR3 DNA is TGTGCCAGCAGTTATCGGGGGGGCAGGAATGAGCAGTTCTTC. Its protein is CASSYRGGRNEQFF.

V is TRBV28 and J is TRBJ1-5; no clear D. Trimming took off 3 bases at V and 5 bases at J, with 11 bases between the two ends. Germline values: CDR1 MDHEN, CDR2 SYDVKM. CDR3 length: 14 amino acids. Here the CDR3 reads CASSFRGRHQPQHF. DNA of the CDR3: TGTGCCAGCAGTTTTCGGGGTCGTCATCAGCCCCAGCATTTT.

This chain connects TRBV7-2 to TRBJ2-7, with 10 bases fitting TRBD2. The length of the CDR3 is 15 residues. Unmatched junction bases numbered 6, after V lost 4 bases and J lost 3 bases. CDR1 is SGHTA, CDR2 FQGNSA, per germline. CDR3 in amino acids: CASSSSGRGVYEQYF. Written as DNA, the CDR3 is TGTGCCAGCAGCTCTAGCGGGAGAGGGGTCTACGAGCAGTACTTC.

This clonotype has more than one count but fewer than ten. The genes are TRBV2 and TRBJ2-3; no clear D gene. This CDR3 has 11 amino acids. The V end lost 6 bases, the J end lost 9 bases, and 10 bases lay between the germline ends. Per the germline V gene, CDR1 is SNHLY and CDR2 is FYNNEI. In DNA, the CDR3 is TGTGCCAGCAGAGAGGTTATGACGCAGTATTTT. It specifies CASREVMTQYF.

This clonotype was observed a few times. The chain combines TRBV23-1 with TRBJ2-6, with D perhaps being TRBD1 or TRBD2 (5 bases each). TRBV23-1 qualifies as an ORF whose function is uncertain. This CDR3 contains 17 residues. The V gene lost 0 bases and the J gene lost 4 bases, with 13 bases spanning the gap. The CDR3 region has the DNA TGCGCCAGCAGTCAATCGAAGTCGGGGCCCGGGGCCAACGTCCTGACTTTC. Protein: CASSQSKSGPGANVLTF.

In its sample, this clonotype was seen a few times. The chain employs TRBV20-1 and TRBJ2-7; D is ambiguous. The germline gives CDR1 DFQATT, CDR2 SNEGSKA (reference sequence). The CDR3 sequence is 13 residues long. Trimming removed 4 bases at V and 1 base at J, with 11 bases between. This CDR3 reads CSATIQRSYEQYF. The CDR3 DNA reads TGCAGTGCTACAATCCAGAGGTCCTACGAGCAGTACTTC.

This clonotype was seen a few times. The V gene is TRBV5-8, the J gene TRBJ2-3; 11 bases match TRBD1. Losses at the gene ends were 4 bases for V and 4 bases for J; bases not matched to a gene: 5. Germline assignment: CDR1 SGHTS and CDR2 YDEGEE. This CDR3 has 15 amino acids. CDR3 protein: CASSAGQGEADTQYF. In DNA form, the CDR3 reads TGTGCCAGCAGCGCGGGACAGGGGGAGGCAGATACGCAGTATTTT.

This clonotype came up a few times. The J gene is TRBJ2-5, the V gene TRBV20-1, with 14 bases that match TRBD2. J gave up 4 bases and V 3 bases, and 7 bases lay outside the gene matches. This CDR3 has 16 amino acids. Looked up from germline, CDR1 is DFQATT and CDR2 is SNEGSKA (reference sequence). The CDR3: CSARGTSGRLAETQYF. CDR3 DNA sequence: TGCAGTGCTAGGGGGACTAGCGGGAGATTAGCAGAGACCCAGTACTTC.

This clonotype was detected a few times. The chain couples TRBV12-3 or TRBV12-4 to TRBJ2-5, with 9 bases identical to TRBD2. V lost 7 bases and J lost 5; bases outside the gene matches: 8. The CDR3 has 14 residues. CDR3 amino acids: CASTLGLAGETQYF. Written as DNA, the CDR3 is TGTGCCAGCACTTTGGGACTAGCTGGCGAGACCCAGTACTTC.

The CDR3: CASSPTTGVLYEQYF. CDR3 coding DNA: TGCGCCAGCAGCCCCACGACGGGAGTTCTCTACGAGCAGTACTTC. J is TRBJ2-7 and V is TRBV5-1; possible D gene TRBD2, 6 bases. Trimming took off 4 bases at V and 3 bases at J, with 17 bases between the two ends. CDR1 is SGHRS, CDR2 YFSETQ, per germline. The CDR3 has 15 amino acids.

This clonotype occurred a few times. The chain uses TRBV7-6 and TRBJ2-5; possibly TRBD2 for D (6 bases). With 5 bases removed from V and 3 bases from J, the gap between germline ends came to 10 bases. The CDR3 covers 13 residues. Per germline, CDR1 SGHVS and CDR2 FNYEAQ. The CDR3: CASSPGLKETQYF. The CDR3 DNA follows: TGTGCCAGCAGCCCCGGACTAAAAGAGACCCAGTACTTC.

The J gene is TRBJ2-3, the V gene TRBV4-2; D call uncertain. Germline assignment: CDR1 LGHNA and CDR2 YNFKEQ. Trimming shortened V by 1 base and J by 5 bases, and 16 bases separated the two germline ends. This CDR3 has 16 amino acids. DNA of the CDR3: TGTGCCAGCAGCCAAGTCGGGCAGGCCGCAGGAGATACGCAGTATTTT. Encoded protein: CASSQVGQAAGDTQYF.

The rearrangement uses TRBV30 and TRBJ2-3; tentatively, D is TRBD2 (5 bases). V dropped 5 bases and J dropped 8 bases, with 20 bases sitting between them. The CDR3 runs to 14 residues. The germline gives CDR1 GTSNPN, CDR2 SVGIG (reference sequence). CDR3 in amino acids: CAWLTHPGMSTQYF. The CDR3 DNA is TGTGCCTGGTTGACGCATCCGGGAATGAGTACGCAGTATTTT.